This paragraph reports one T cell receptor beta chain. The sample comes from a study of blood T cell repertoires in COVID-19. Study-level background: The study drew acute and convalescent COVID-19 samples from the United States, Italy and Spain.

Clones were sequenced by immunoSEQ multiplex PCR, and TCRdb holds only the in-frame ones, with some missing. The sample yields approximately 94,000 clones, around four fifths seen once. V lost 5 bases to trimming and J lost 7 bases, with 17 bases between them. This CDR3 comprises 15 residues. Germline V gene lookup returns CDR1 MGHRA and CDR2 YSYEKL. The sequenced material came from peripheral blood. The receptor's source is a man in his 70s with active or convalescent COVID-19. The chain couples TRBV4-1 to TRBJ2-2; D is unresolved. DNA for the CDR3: TGCGCCAGCAGCGAAGCGCCTATCCGCGGCGGGGAGCTGTTTTTT. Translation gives CASSEAPIRGGELFF.